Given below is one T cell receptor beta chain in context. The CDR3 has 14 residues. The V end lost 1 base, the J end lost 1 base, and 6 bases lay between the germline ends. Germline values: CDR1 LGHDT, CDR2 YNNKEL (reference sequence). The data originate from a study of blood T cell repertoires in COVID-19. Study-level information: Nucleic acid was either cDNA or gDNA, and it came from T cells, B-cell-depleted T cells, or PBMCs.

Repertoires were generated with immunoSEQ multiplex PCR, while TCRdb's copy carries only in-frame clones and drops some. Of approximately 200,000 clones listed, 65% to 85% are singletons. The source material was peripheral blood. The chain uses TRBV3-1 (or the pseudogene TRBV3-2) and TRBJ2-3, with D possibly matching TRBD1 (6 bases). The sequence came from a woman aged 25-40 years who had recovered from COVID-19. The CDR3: CASSQGGRTDTQYF. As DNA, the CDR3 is TGTGCCAGCAGCCAAGGGGGGCGCACAGATACGCAGTATTTT.